What follows is one T cell receptor beta chain and its context. Its antigen remains unidentified. TCRdb reprocessed the 5' RACE reads via MiXCR and lists one record per CDR3 protein. The table lists 250,000 to 300,000 distinct CDR3 sequences, 15% to 20% of them singletons, with approximately 23% in the top ten. Germline values: CDR1 LGHNA, CDR2 YSLEER. V dropped 0 bases and J dropped 1 base, with 7 bases sitting between them. This CDR3 has 15 amino acids. This entry is derived from a study of T-cell memory formation after mild COVID-19. Study overall: Largely donor-specific TCR clusters were found.

Study results and caveats: Clones contracting over day 15 to 85 were CD4/CD8 balanced, with later expanders leaning CD4+. Pre-infection memory already had some responding clones, implying cross-reactive memory joined.

The sequencing sample was made of PBMCs or a T cell subset sorted from them (not recorded which). J is TRBJ2-4 and V is TRBV4-3, with D tentatively TRBD1 (6 bases). The clonotype was recovered from a man between 18 and 29 years old who had mild COVID-19 (a few samples of this study predate the infection). Cell type and time point are not known. CDR3 in DNA: TGCGCCAGCAGCCAAGATGACAGGGCCAAAAACATTCAGTACTTC. Protein product: CASSQDDRAKNIQYF.